This TCR beta chain was captured by sequencing in a study of T cells in Graves' hyperthyroidism and ophthalmopathy. About the research overall: The authors collected peripheral blood at initial diagnosis, before any treatment.

Notes on this clonotype: Its antigen is unidentified.

A patient was excluded if there was uncontrolled infection, other autoimmune disease, pregnancy or lactation. Clinicians diagnosed patients from clinical symptoms, serum thyroxine and TRAb, thyroid ultrasound and orbital computed tomography. Study-level results: Most thyroid clonotypes expanded above 0.001 were also detected in blood.

Trimming shortened V by 4 bases and J by 0 bases, and 13 bases separated the two germline ends. Looked up from germline, CDR1 is LNHNV and CDR2 is YYDKDF (reference sequence). CDR3 size: 15 residues. The source material, RNA transcripts, was used to amplify TCR beta CDR3 regions. An initial round of RT-PCR targeting the TCR CDR3 relied on the HTBI primer set. TCRdb independently ran MiXCR on the multiplex PCR reads; one entry per CDR3 protein. The data contain over 400,000 distinct CDR3 sequences, roughly 15% of them seen just once; the ten biggest clones take up around 14%. Sequencing was carried out using blood. This sequence was found in a young man with Graves' ophthalmopathy. The rearrangement uses TRBV15 and TRBJ2-7; D may be TRBD1 (6 bases). Here the CDR3 reads CATSTQTGGSYEQYF. Written as DNA, the CDR3 is TGTGCCACCAGCACCCAGACAGGCGGCTCCTACGAGCAGTACTTC.